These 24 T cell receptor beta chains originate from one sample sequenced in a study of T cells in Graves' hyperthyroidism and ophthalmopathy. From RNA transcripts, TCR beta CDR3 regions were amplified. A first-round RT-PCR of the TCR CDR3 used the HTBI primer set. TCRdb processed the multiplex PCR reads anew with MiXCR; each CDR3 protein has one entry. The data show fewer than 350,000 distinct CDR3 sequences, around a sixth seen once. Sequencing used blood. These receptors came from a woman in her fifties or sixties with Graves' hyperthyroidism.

DNA of the CDR3: TGCGCCAGCAGCCTCGATACGGTGTCGACGCTTGGAAACACCATATATTTT. It yields the protein CASSLDTVSTLGNTIYF. V gene TRBV4-1 combines with J gene TRBJ1-3; D not certain. The CDR3 length is 17 residues. Per germline, CDR1 MGHRA and CDR2 YSYEKL. V was cut by 4 bases and J by 3 bases, with 19 bases left in between.

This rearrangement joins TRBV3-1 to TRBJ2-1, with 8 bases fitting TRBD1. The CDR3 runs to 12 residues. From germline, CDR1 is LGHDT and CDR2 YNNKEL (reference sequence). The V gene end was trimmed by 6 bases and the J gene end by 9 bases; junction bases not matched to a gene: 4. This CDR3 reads CASRLTGGEQFF. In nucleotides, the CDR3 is TGTGCCAGCAGGCTCACAGGGGGTGAGCAGTTCTTC.

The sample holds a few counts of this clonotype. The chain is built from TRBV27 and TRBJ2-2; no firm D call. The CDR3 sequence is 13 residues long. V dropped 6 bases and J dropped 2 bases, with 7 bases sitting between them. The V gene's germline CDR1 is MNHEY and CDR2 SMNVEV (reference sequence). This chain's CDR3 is CASSHLNTGELFF. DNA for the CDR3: TGTGCCAGCAGCCACCTTAACACCGGGGAGCTGTTTTTT.

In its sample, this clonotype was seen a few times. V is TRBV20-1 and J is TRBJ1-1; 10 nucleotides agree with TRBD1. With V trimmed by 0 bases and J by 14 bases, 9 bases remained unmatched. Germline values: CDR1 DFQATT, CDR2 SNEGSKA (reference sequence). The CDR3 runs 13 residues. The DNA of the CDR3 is TGCAGTGCTAGAGAATTGGACAGGGGGACGGACTTCTTT. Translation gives CSARELDRGTDFF.

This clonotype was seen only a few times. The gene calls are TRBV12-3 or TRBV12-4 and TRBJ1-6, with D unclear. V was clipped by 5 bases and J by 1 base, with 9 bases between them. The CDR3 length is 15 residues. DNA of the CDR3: TGTGCCAGCAGTGCGGAAGGTTCCTATAATTCACCCCTCCACTTT. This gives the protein CASSAEGSYNSPLHF.

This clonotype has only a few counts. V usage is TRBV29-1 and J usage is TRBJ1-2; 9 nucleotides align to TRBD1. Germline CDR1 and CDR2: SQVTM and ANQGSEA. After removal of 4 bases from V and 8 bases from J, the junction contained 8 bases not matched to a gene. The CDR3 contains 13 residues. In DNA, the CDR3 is TGCAGCGTTGGTACAGGGGGCCCGGGAGGCTACACCTTC. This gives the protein CSVGTGGPGGYTF.

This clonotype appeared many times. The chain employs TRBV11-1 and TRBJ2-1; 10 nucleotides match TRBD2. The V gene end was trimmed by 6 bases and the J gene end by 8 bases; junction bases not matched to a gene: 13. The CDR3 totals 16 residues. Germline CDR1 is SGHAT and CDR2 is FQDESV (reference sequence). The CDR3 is CASRRVAGGSGYEQFF. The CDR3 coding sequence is TGTGCCAGCAGACGAGTAGCGGGAGGCTCCGGGTATGAGCAGTTCTTC.

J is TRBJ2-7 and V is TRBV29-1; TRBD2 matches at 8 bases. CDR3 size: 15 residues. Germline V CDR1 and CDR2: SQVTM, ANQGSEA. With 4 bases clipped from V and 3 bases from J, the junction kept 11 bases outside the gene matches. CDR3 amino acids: CSVVIGSGGRYEQYF. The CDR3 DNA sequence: TGCAGCGTTGTTATAGGGAGCGGGGGCCGCTACGAGCAGTACTTC.

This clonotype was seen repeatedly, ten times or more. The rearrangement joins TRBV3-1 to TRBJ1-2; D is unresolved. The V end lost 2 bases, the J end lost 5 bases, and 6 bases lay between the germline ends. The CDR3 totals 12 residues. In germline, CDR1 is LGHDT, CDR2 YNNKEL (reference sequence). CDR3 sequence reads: CASSQQNYGYTF. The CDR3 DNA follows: TGTGCCAGCAGCCAACAGAATTATGGCTACACCTTC.

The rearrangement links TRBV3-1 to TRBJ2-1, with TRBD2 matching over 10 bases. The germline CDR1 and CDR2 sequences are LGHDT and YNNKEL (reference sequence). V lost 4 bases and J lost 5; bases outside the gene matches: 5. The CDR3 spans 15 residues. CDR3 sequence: CASSLLAGANNEQFF. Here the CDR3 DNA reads TGTGCCAGCAGCCTCCTAGCGGGGGCCAACAATGAGCAGTTCTTC.

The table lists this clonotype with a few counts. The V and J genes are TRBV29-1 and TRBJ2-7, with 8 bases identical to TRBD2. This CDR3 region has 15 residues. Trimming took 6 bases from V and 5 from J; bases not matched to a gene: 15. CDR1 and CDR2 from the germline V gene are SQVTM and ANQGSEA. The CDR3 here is CSVGPEGTRFHEQYF. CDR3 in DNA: TGCAGCGTCGGACCCGAGGGGACTAGATTCCACGAGCAGTACTTC.

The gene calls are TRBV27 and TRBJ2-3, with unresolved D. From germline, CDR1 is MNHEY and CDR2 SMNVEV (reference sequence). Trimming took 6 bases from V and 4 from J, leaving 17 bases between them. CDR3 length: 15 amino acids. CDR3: CASSPPISNADTQYF. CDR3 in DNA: TGTGCCAGCAGCCCCCCCATTAGTAACGCAGATACGCAGTATTTT.

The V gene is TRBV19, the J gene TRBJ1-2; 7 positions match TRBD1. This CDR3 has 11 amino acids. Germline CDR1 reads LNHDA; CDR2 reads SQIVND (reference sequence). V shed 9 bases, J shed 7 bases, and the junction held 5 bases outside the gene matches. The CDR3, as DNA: TGTGCCAGCACAGGGGTCGGTGGCTACACCTTC. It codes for CASTGVGGYTF.

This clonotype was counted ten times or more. CDR3 sequence reads: CASSLSSATDTQYF. The CDR3 DNA follows: TGTGCCAGCAGCCTATCTAGCGCCACAGATACGCAGTATTTT. The chain uses TRBV27 and TRBJ2-3; possible D gene TRBD2, 6 bases. From germline, CDR1 is MNHEY and CDR2 SMNVEV (reference sequence). Trimming removed 6 bases from V and 2 bases from J, with 12 bases in between. This CDR3 is 14 amino acids long.

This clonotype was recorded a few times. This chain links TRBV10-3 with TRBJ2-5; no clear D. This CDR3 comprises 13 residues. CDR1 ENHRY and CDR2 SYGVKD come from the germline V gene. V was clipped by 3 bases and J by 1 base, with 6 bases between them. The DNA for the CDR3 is TGTGCCATCAGTGAAAACTTCCAAGAGACCCAGTACTTC. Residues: CAISENFQETQYF.

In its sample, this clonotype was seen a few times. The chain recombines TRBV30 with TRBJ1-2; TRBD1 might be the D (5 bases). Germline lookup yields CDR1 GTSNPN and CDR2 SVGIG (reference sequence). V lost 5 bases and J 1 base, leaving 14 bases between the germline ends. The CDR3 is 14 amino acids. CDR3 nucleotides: TGTGCCTGGGCCAGCGGGGGACGTAACTATGGCTACACCTTC. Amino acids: CAWASGGRNYGYTF.

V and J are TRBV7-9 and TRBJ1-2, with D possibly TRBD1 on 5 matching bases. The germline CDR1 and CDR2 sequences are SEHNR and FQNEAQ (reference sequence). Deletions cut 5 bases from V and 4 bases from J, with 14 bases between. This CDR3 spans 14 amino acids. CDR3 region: CASSLGGESYGYTF. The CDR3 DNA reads TGTGCCAGCAGCCTCGGGGGGGAGAGCTATGGCTACACCTTC.

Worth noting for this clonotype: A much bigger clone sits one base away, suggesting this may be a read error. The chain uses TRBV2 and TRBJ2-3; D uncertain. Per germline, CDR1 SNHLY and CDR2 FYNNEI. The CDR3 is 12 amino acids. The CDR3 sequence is CAGSVLGDTQYF. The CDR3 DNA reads TGTGCCGGCAGTGTCCTAGGAGATACGCAGTATTTT.

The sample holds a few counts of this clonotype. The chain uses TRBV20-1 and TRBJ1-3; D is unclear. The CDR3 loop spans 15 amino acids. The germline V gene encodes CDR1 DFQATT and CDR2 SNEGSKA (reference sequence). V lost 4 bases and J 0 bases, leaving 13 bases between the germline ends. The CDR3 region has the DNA TGCAGTGCTACGGGCGGGCAATTCTCTGGAAACACCATATATTTT. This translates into CSATGGQFSGNTIYF.

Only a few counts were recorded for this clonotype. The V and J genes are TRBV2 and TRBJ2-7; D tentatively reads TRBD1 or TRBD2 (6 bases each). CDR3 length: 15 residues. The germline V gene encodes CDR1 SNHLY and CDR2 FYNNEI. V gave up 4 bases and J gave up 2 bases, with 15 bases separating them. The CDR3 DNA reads TGTGCCAGCAGTGGAAGCCGGGGGCCGGCCTACGAGCAGTACGTC. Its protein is CASSGSRGPAYEQYV.

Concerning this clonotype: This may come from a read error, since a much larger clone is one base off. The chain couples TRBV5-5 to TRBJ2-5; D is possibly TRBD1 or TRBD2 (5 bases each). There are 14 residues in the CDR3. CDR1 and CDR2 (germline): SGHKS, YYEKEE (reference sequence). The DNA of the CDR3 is TGTGCCAGCAGCATCATTCAGGGTGGGGAGACCCAGCACTTC. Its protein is CASSIIQGGETQHF. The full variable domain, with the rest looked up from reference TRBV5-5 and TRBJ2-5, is DAGVTQSPTHLIKTRGQQVTLRCSPISGHKSVSWYQQVLGQGPQFIFQYYEKEERGRGNFPDRFSARQFPNYSSELNVNALLLGDSALYLCASSIIQGGETQHFGPGTRLLVL.

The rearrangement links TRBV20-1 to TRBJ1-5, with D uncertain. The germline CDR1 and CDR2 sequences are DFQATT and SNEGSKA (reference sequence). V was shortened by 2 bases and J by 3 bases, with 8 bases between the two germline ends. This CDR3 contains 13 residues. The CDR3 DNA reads TGCAGTGCTAGAAGCTCGACCAATCAGCCCCAGCATTTT. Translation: CSARSSTNQPQHF.

The CDR3 region is CASRSAFMGNSPLHF. The CDR3 region has the DNA TGTGCCAGCAGATCGGCCTTTATGGGGAATTCACCCCTCCACTTT. The chain links TRBV6-1 to TRBJ1-6, with D unclear. CDR1 and CDR2 (germline): MNHNS, SASEGT. This CDR3 comprises 15 residues. Trimming left V 6 bases short and J 7 bases short, with 16 bases between.

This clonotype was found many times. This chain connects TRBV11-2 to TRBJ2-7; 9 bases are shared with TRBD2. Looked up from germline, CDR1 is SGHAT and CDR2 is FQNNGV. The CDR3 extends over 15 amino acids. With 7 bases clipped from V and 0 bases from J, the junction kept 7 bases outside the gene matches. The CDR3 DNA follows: TGTGCCAGCACCCAAGCGGGGGGCCGCTCCTACGAGCAGTACGTC. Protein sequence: CASTQAGGRSYEQYV.